The 20 T cell receptor beta chains below come from one sample, sequenced in a study of regulatory T cells in long-lasting Graves disease. Relying on iRepertoire HTBI primers and Arm-PCR of CDR3 regions, the team built TCR beta libraries. A single record per CDR3 protein comes from TCRdb applying MiXCR to the multiplex PCR reads. This table has roughly 500,000 distinct CDR3 sequences, approximately 13% appearing once. Time point given: newly diagnosed GD, antithyroid drugs for less than 3 months. There was RNA extracted from PBMCs, and the TCR library was made from it. These data were also filed under a second study, of T cells in Graves' hyperthyroidism and ophthalmopathy.

Specimen: peripheral blood mononuclear cells (PBMCs), collected at new diagnosis, from a patient treated with antithyroid drugs. These receptors were obtained from a man aged 30-40 years with Graves disease.

This clonotype was recorded at least ten times. CDR3 bases: TGTGCCAGCGGAAGACTGAGCGGGAGGGCCTCCGGGGAGCTGTTTTTT. Translation gives CASGRLSGRASGELFF. This chain links TRBV2 with TRBJ2-2; 10 nucleotides align to TRBD2. The CDR3 sequence is 16 residues long. After removal of 8 bases from V and 6 bases from J, the junction contained 12 bases not matched to a gene. Per the germline V gene, CDR1 is SNHLY and CDR2 is FYNNEI.

This chain joins TRBV18 and TRBJ2-2; 11 bases line up with TRBD1. The germline CDR1 and CDR2 sequences are KGHSH and LQKENI. The V segment lost 3 bases and the J segment 5 bases; nucleotides outside the gene matches: 5. The CDR3 has 16 residues. The CDR3 DNA reads as TGTGCCAGCTCACCCAGGACAGGGGGCGCGACCGGGGAGCTGTTTTTT. It is translated as CASSPRTGGATGELFF.

This clonotype appeared many times. The gene calls are TRBV28 and TRBJ2-2; perhaps TRBD2 as D (5 bases). CDR3 length equals 15 residues. The ends were cut back, 3 bases at V and 5 bases at J, with 13 bases in the middle. Germline CDR1 is MDHEN and CDR2 is SYDVKM. CDR3 nucleotide sequence: TGTGCCAGCAGTTTTTTGTCGGGCGGGACCGGGGAGCTGTTTTTT. Translated, it gives CASSFLSGGTGELFF.

This clonotype was counted ten times or more. The chain is built from TRBV12-3 or TRBV12-4 and TRBJ2-5; TRBD1 agrees at 8 bases. The CDR3 totals 16 residues. V shed 6 bases, J shed 2 bases, and the junction held 11 bases outside the gene matches. Here the CDR3 DNA reads TGTGCCAGCAGCACCCCCAGGACAGGGCGACAAGAGACCCAGTACTTC. This gives the protein CASSTPRTGRQETQYF.

In its sample, this clonotype was seen many times. V is TRBV11-2 and J is TRBJ2-7; 7 nucleotides align to TRBD1. The CDR3 has 17 amino acids. Germline V gene data show CDR1 as SGHAT and CDR2 as FQNNGV. The trim removed 0 bases at V and 2 bases at J, leaving 10 bases unmatched. For the CDR3, the DNA is TGTGCCAGCAGCTTAGAATTCATCGGGACAGTTACCTACGAGCAGTACTTC. Its protein product is CASSLEFIGTVTYEQYF.

Comment on this clonotype: A far larger clone is off by one base, so a read error is likely. This CDR3 reads CASSPRDTSEQFF. DNA for the CDR3: TGTGCCAGCAGCCCTCGAGACACAAGCGAGCAGTTCTTC. The chain employs TRBV13 and TRBJ2-3, with D hard to call. The J call is uncertain, as TRBJ2-1 better fits the DNA end. The CDR3 is 13 amino acids. CDR1 and CDR2 from the germline V gene are PRHDT and FYEKMQ (reference sequence).

This clonotype occurred many times. The chain couples TRBV20-1 to TRBJ1-1, with TRBD1 as a possible D gene (5 bases). The CDR3 is made up of 14 amino acids. The germline V gene has CDR1 DFQATT and CDR2 SNEGSKA (reference sequence). Trimming cost V 5 bases and J 2 bases, with 15 bases left between them. CDR3 in amino acids: CSALTGLLNTEAFF. The CDR3 DNA sequence: TGCAGTGCTCTTACAGGTCTTTTAAACACTGAAGCTTTCTTT.

This clonotype has ten or more counts. The chain employs TRBV20-1 and TRBJ1-4, with unresolved D. This CDR3 is built from 13 residues. The germline V gene has CDR1 DFQATT and CDR2 SNEGSKA (reference sequence). V shed 5 bases and J shed 0 bases, with 7 bases lying between them. The CDR3 region has the DNA TGCAGTGCTTCAAGACCAACTAATGAAAAACTGTTTTTT. Translating gives CSASRPTNEKLFF.

This clonotype showed up just a few times. This sequence joins TRBV5-4 and TRBJ1-2; tentatively, D is TRBD1 (6 bases). Between the trimmed V and J ends, which lost 3 bases and 0 bases, there was a span of 15 bases. This CDR3 has 16 residues. The germline CDR1 and CDR2 sequences are SGHNT and YYREEE (reference sequence). This CDR3 is CASSSRTVRANYGYTF. The CDR3 DNA follows: TGTGCCAGCAGCTCCCGGACAGTTAGAGCTAACTATGGCTACACCTTC.

This clonotype was detected ten times or more. The chain carries TRBV10-1 and TRBJ2-7; 14 positions agree with TRBD2. Germline CDR1 and CDR2: WNHNN and SYGVQD (reference sequence). This CDR3 comprises 15 residues. J was trimmed by 3 bases and V by 4 bases; bases with no gene match: 2. Written as DNA, the CDR3 is TGCGCCAGCAGTGCCGGGACTAGCGGGAGCTACGAGCAGTACTTC. Translating gives CASSAGTSGSYEQYF.

This clonotype was detected many times. The chain is built from TRBV6-5 and TRBJ1-1, with D hard to call. There are 12 residues in the CDR3. Trimming left V 4 bases short and J 6 bases short, with 9 bases between. Germline CDR1 MNHEY, CDR2 SVGAGI. The CDR3 is CASSLPGAEAFF. For the CDR3, the DNA is TGTGCCAGCAGTTTGCCTGGGGCTGAAGCTTTCTTT.

A few counts support this clonotype. V and J are TRBV15 and TRBJ2-3; D gene unclear. Germline V gene lookup returns CDR1 LNHNV and CDR2 YYDKDF (reference sequence). Trimming took off 1 base at V and 0 bases at J, with 11 bases between the two ends. The CDR3 is made up of 16 amino acids. CDR3 sequence: CATSRGGRTSTDTQYF. The CDR3 nucleotides read TGTGCCACCAGCAGAGGAGGACGCACTAGCACAGATACGCAGTATTTT.

In its sample, this clonotype ranks as medium-sized. The V gene is TRBV2, the J gene TRBJ1-1; D is ambiguous. Germline CDR1 and CDR2: SNHLY and FYNNEI. The CDR3 length is 14 residues. With 1 base removed from V and 0 bases from J, the gap between germline ends came to 6 bases. In nucleotides, the CDR3 is TGTGCCAGCAGTGAAGGGAACATGAACACTGAAGCTTTCTTT. It translates to CASSEGNMNTEAFF.

J is TRBJ2-3 and V is TRBV5-5; TRBD1 is a possible D gene (5 bases). There are 16 residues in the CDR3. CDR1 is SGHKS and CDR2 is YYEKEE in the germline V gene (reference sequence). V was pared by 1 base and J by 4 bases, with 16 bases between. The CDR3 loop is CASSLRRLTAPDTQYF. The CDR3 nucleotides read TGTGCCAGCAGCTTGAGGCGGTTGACAGCTCCAGATACGCAGTATTTT. The whole variable domain, filled in from reference TRBV5-5 and TRBJ2-3, reads DAGVTQSPTHLIKTRGQQVTLRCSPISGHKSVSWYQQVLGQGPQFIFQYYEKEERGRGNFPDRFSARQFPNYSSELNVNALLLGDSALYLCASSLRRLTAPDTQYFGPGTRLTVL.

Concerning this clonotype: A read error is possible here, since a much larger clone lies one base away. This rearrangement joins TRBV2 to TRBJ2-1, with 8 bases fitting TRBD2. Gene TRBJ2-5 matches the end of the DNA better, so the J call may be wrong. CDR1 and CDR2 (germline): SNHLY, FYNNEI. The CDR3 sequence is 14 residues long. The CDR3 region has the DNA TGTGCCAGGACCGGGGGGGCCCTCCGCGAGACCCAGTACTTC. Protein sequence: CARTGGALRETQYF.

This clonotype was detected a few times. This chain connects TRBV29-1 to TRBJ1-2; 7 bases are shared with TRBD1. J gave up 4 bases and V 3 bases, and 5 bases lay outside the gene matches. CDR1 and CDR2 from the germline V gene are SQVTM and ANQGSEA. The CDR3 spans 13 residues. The CDR3: CSVDQGGIYGYTF. The CDR3 DNA sequence: TGCAGCGTTGACCAAGGGGGCATCTATGGCTACACCTTC.

Worth noting for this clonotype: A much larger clone lies one base from this, so it may be a read error. This chain joins TRBV18 and TRBJ2-1; 12 nucleotides match TRBD2. Germline V gene sequence: CDR1 KGHSH, CDR2 LQKENI. The CDR3 covers 16 residues. CDR3 sequence: CVSSPPRTSGINEQFF. Here the CDR3 DNA reads TGTGTCAGCTCACCACCGAGGACTAGCGGGATTAATGAGCAGTTCTTC.

This clonotype turned up a few times. The V gene is TRBV9, the J gene TRBJ1-6; a weak D match, TRBD1 (5 bases). This CDR3 region has 14 residues. The germline CDR1 and CDR2 sequences are SGDLS and YYNGEE. Trimming removed 4 bases from V and 7 bases from J, with 12 bases in between. CDR3 sequence: CASSPRAENSPLHF. CDR3 DNA sequence: TGTGCCAGCAGCCCCAGGGCCGAGAATTCACCCCTCCACTTT.

This clonotype has a count of ten or more. The rearrangement joins TRBV29-1 to TRBJ2-2; no clear D. V was cut by 3 bases and J by 4 bases, with 12 bases left in between. This CDR3 spans 14 amino acids. Germline assignment: CDR1 SQVTM and CDR2 ANQGSEA. The CDR3: CSVEYTSITGELFF. The CDR3 DNA sequence: TGCAGCGTTGAGTATACCTCGATCACCGGGGAGCTGTTTTTT.

The chain recombines TRBV12-3 or TRBV12-4 with TRBJ2-1; 7 positions agree with TRBD1. There are 13 residues in the CDR3. The V segment lost 7 bases and the J segment 15 bases; nucleotides outside the gene matches: 15. CDR3 residues: CASNSALRQGWFF. The CDR3 DNA sequence: TGTGCCAGCAATTCCGCCCTGAGACAGGGATGGTTCTTC.